The rows below give T cell receptor beta chains drawn from one sample of a study of blood T cell repertoires in COVID-19. Here immunoSEQ multiplex PCR was the method, and the copy in TCRdb shows in-frame clones only, minus some. The data hold 95,000 to 150,000 clones, with approximately 90% observed a single time. Input material: peripheral blood. Source of these receptors: a woman of 80 years or more with acute or convalescent COVID-19. The conserved cysteine and the conserved F or W are not part of the CDR3 here. D genes are given only for firm matches.

v_gene	d_gene	j_gene	CDR3aa
TRBV19	-	TRBJ2-1	ASSIEPAGFSYNEQF
TRBV4-1	-	TRBJ1-1	ASSQGGGPPSPEAF
TRBV5-1	-	TRBJ2-2	ASSFEGRPTGELF
TRBV27	TRBD1	TRBJ2-7	ASLMTGGITYEQY
TRBV9	-	TRBJ1-3	ASSEYGSGNTIY
TRBV6-2/TRBV6-3	-	TRBJ1-5	ASSLTDNQPQH
TRBV9	-	TRBJ1-4	ASTVDKKLF
TRBV27	-	TRBJ2-3	ASRPLLRNTDTQY
TRBV5-1	TRBD1	TRBJ2-1	ASSKTGSSYNEQF
TRBV12-3/TRBV12-4	-	TRBJ2-2	ASSQATGELF
TRBV2	-	TRBJ2-5	ASSRQRVGQETQY
TRBV19	-	TRBJ2-1	ASSIGPGTYNEQF
TRBV6-5	-	TRBJ1-5	ASSRGGSNQPQH
TRBV3-1/TRBV3-2	-	TRBJ2-1	ASSPDLGMNPEQF
TRBV28	TRBD1	TRBJ1-3	ASNTPGQGSGNTIY
TRBV5-1	-	TRBJ2-5	ASSSRGGGETQY
TRBV5-1	TRBD1	TRBJ1-1	ASSLTGDPNTEAF
TRBV29-1	-	TRBJ1-2	SVVGGGTSYGYT
TRBV4-2	TRBD2	TRBJ2-1	ASSQATIAGAYNEQF
TRBV6-5	-	TRBJ1-1	ASSYAGDRNTEAF
TRBV2	-	TRBJ1-5	ASSSSAKSQPQH
TRBV7-8	-	TRBJ2-3	ASSTRDTQY
TRBV9	-	TRBJ1-2	ASSVGEQGVYGYT
TRBV5-1	TRBD1	TRBJ1-6	ASSIGGRASNSPLH
TRBV4-1	-	TRBJ2-5	ASSQDGKTQETQY
TRBV7-6	-	TRBJ2-2	ASSLGTDPNTGELF
TRBV6-5	TRBD1	TRBJ1-1	ASTNDRGKTF
TRBV2	-	TRBJ1-1	ASRAYSRAIGAF
TRBV6-2/TRBV6-3	-	TRBJ2-2	ASSKPRQVTGELF
TRBV4-2	TRBD2	TRBJ2-7	ASSQERTSGRALSYEQY
TRBV3-1/TRBV3-2	-	TRBJ2-5	ASSQGGSAGQETQY
TRBV27	TRBD1	TRBJ1-6	ASSPGQANSPLH
TRBV7-3	TRBD1	TRBJ2-2	ASSQGAGELF
TRBV7-3	TRBD2	TRBJ2-1	ASSLTGLAGGNEQF
TRBV18	TRBD2	TRBJ2-1	ASSPGTRASYEQF
TRBV6-2/TRBV6-3	-	TRBJ2-5	ASSYQLGSQETQY
TRBV5-1	TRBD1	TRBJ2-3	ASTLGTGPTDTQY
TRBV27	-	TRBJ1-1	ASSRLTGTSHTEAF
TRBV2	-	TRBJ1-2	ASRTGTRNGYT
TRBV29-1	-	TRBJ2-3	SVEGHQSQGSDTQY
TRBV7-9	-	TRBJ1-5	ASSLSTGSQPQH
TRBV6-4	-	TRBJ2-3	ASSNTHTDTQY
TRBV11-3	TRBD2	TRBJ2-7	ASSPGGDAYEQY
TRBV18	-	TRBJ2-7	ASSQDWNYEQY
TRBV5-1	-	TRBJ2-1	ASSRELVAYNEQF